These T cell receptor beta chains were read from a single sample in a study of T cell repertoires in cytomegalovirus infection. No antigen is known for these receptors. From the reads, TCRdb called clonotypes with MiXCR, one entry per CDR3 protein. The top ten clones hold about an eighth of a sample with 340,000 or so distinct CDR3 sequences, 20% to 30% of them seen once. The source was cultured PBMCs, collected from culture after CMV antigen stimulation. Every receptor here comes from a human donor in good health (CMV status not recorded). Some clones in this sample may be carry-over from other donors' samples. CDR3s include the opening cysteine and the closing phenylalanine or tryptophan. The order of the fields is CDR3 length, V gene, J gene, D gene, clone size, CDR3 protein, CDR3 DNA. The D gene is left open where the match is weak. Only part of the rows carry a size: once, few, many, or a class if the clone is expanded.

cdr3_length: 12
v_call: TRBV29-1
j_call: TRBJ2-5
d_call: NA
clone_size: NA
cdr3_aa: CSVLAPPGAQYF
cdr3_nt: TGCAGCGTTCTAGCGCCTCCGGGGGCCCAGTACTTC

cdr3_length: 13
v_call: TRBV4-3
j_call: TRBJ2-5
d_call: NA
clone_size: NA
cdr3_aa: CASSQDRKATQYF
cdr3_nt: TGCGCCAGCAGCCAAGATCGGAAGGCGACCCAGTACTTC

cdr3_length: 13
v_call: TRBV11-3
j_call: TRBJ2-2
d_call: NA
clone_size: many
cdr3_aa: CASSSRYTGELFF
cdr3_nt: TGTGCCAGCAGCAGCAGGTATACCGGGGAGCTGTTTTTT

cdr3_length: 15
v_call: TRBV7-2
j_call: TRBJ2-3
d_call: TRBD2
clone_size: NA
cdr3_aa: CASSDKRETTDTQYF
cdr3_nt: TGTGCCAGCAGCGATAAGCGGGAGACAACAGATACGCAGTATTTT

cdr3_length: 15
v_call: TRBV28
j_call: TRBJ2-5
d_call: TRBD1
clone_size: NA
cdr3_aa: CASRPFDRGQETQYF
cdr3_nt: TGTGCCAGCAGGCCCTTTGACAGGGGGCAGGAGACCCAGTACTTC

cdr3_length: 14
v_call: TRBV12-3/TRBV12-4
j_call: TRBJ2-5
d_call: TRBD1
clone_size: NA
cdr3_aa: CASSRTGKEETQYF
cdr3_nt: TGTGCCAGCAGCAGGACAGGGAAAGAAGAGACCCAGTACTTC

cdr3_length: 15
v_call: TRBV7-6
j_call: TRBJ1-6
d_call: TRBD1
clone_size: NA
cdr3_aa: CASSQGGQGYSPLHF
cdr3_nt: TGTGCCAGCAGCCAGGGGGGACAGGGGTACTCACCCCTCCACTTT

cdr3_length: 19
v_call: TRBV6-2/TRBV6-3
j_call: TRBJ1-5
d_call: TRBD1
clone_size: few
cdr3_aa: CASSYEGTGTAYSNQPQHF
cdr3_nt: TGTGCCAGCAGTTACGAGGGCACCGGGACAGCTTATAGCAATCAGCCCCAGCATTTT

cdr3_length: 14
v_call: TRBV7-9
j_call: TRBJ1-4
d_call: NA
clone_size: few
cdr3_aa: CASSFGQSFEKLFF
cdr3_nt: TGTGCCAGCAGCTTCGGACAGTCGTTCGAAAAACTGTTTTTT

cdr3_length: 16
v_call: TRBV28
j_call: TRBJ1-2
d_call: NA
clone_size: many
cdr3_aa: CASSPIGGIEIYGYTF
cdr3_nt: TGTGCCAGCAGTCCCATAGGGGGAATAGAAATCTATGGCTACACCTTC

cdr3_length: 16
v_call: TRBV7-9
j_call: TRBJ1-4
d_call: NA
clone_size: many
cdr3_aa: CASSSADRLTNEKLFF
cdr3_nt: TGTGCCAGCAGCTCCGCGGACCGACTCACTAATGAAAAACTGTTTTTT

cdr3_length: 11
v_call: TRBV7-2
j_call: TRBJ2-4
d_call: NA
clone_size: few
cdr3_aa: CASSLKGTQYF
cdr3_nt: TGTGCCAGCAGCTTGAAGGGGACTCAGTACTTC

cdr3_length: 14
v_call: TRBV29-1
j_call: TRBJ2-2
d_call: NA
clone_size: few
cdr3_aa: CSGGSAEVTGELFF
cdr3_nt: TGCAGCGGGGGCTCTGCGGAGGTCACCGGGGAGCTGTTTTTT

cdr3_length: 16
v_call: TRBV7-2
j_call: TRBJ1-4
d_call: NA
clone_size: few
cdr3_aa: CASRKGSVSTNEKLFF
cdr3_nt: TGTGCCAGCAGAAAAGGCTCGGTTTCAACTAATGAAAAACTGTTTTTT

cdr3_length: 16
v_call: TRBV28
j_call: TRBJ2-5
d_call: NA
clone_size: few
cdr3_aa: CASTSAAGGAEETQYF
cdr3_nt: TGTGCCAGCACCTCGGCAGCGGGCGGGGCGGAAGAGACCCAGTACTTC